This T cell receptor beta chain was sequenced for a study of beta chain features in type 1 diabetes. Study-wide findings and caveats: A moderate, significant TCRB CDR3 shortening appeared in type 1 diabetes across four CD4+ subsets. Fewer junction insertions and more nucleotide deletions appeared in type 1 diabetes patients.

Deletions cut 5 bases from V and 2 bases from J, with 12 bases between. Per germline, CDR1 MNHEY and CDR2 SVGAGI. This CDR3 has 14 residues. Worth noting for this clone: Its specificity is unknown.

Only one heparinised blood draw was taken per donor, and its volume averaged around 110 mL. Expressed TCRB transcripts were sequenced because the entire RNA isolate underwent reverse transcription. About 3.7 million reads on average were seen across naive, central memory and regulatory T cell samples. Profiling relied on immunoSEQ multiplex PCR, and the TCRdb table lists in-frame clones only, not all of them. This table has around 710,000 clones, 9.5% to 15% appearing once. The specimen sequenced was naive CD4+ T cells from blood. The chain recombines TRBV6-5 with TRBJ1-1; perhaps TRBD1 as D (5 bases). The sequence was collected from a man aged 25 to 40 with type 1 diabetes. CDR3 residues: CASSEYGGNTEAFF. For the CDR3, the DNA is TGTGCCAGCAGTGAATACGGGGGAAACACTGAAGCTTTCTTT.